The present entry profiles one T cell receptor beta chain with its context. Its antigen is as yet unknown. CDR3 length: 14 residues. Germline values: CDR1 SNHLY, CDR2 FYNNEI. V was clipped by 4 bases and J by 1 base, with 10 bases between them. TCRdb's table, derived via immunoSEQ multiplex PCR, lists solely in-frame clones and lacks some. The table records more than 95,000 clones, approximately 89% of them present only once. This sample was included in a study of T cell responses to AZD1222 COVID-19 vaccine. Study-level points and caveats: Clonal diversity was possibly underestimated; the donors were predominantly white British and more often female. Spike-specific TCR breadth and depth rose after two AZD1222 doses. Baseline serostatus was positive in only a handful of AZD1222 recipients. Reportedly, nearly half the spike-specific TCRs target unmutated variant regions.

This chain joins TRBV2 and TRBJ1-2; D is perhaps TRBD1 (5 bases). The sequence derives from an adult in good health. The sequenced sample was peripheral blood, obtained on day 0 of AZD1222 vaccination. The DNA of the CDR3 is TGTGCCAGCAGTGGGACACATGTTAACTATGGCTACACCTTC. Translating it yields CASSGTHVNYGYTF.